This section outlines one T cell receptor (beta chain) sequence together with its context. Cohorts were determined from participant-reported clinical history. The source of the sample is a study of blood T cell repertoires in COVID-19. The table came from immunoSEQ multiplex PCR; TCRdb's copy has only in-frame clones and leaves some out. The sample lists approximately 150,000 clones; roughly 87% were seen once. The V gene lost 0 bases and the J gene lost 0 bases, with 11 bases spanning the gap. From germline, CDR1 is SGHTA and CDR2 FQGNSA. The CDR3 has 16 residues. This receptor was obtained from a human donor with acute COVID-19. The donor label of this sample is uncertain. Sequencing was done on a sample of PBMCs or T cells enriched from blood (not recorded which). The chain employs TRBV7-2 and TRBJ1-2; TRBD1 is a possible D gene (5 bases). CDR3 in DNA: TGTGCCAGCAGCTTAGCGTTAATGGGGCCTAACTATGGCTACACCTTC. Translating it yields CASSLALMGPNYGYTF.